Below, 25 T cell receptor beta chains from the same sample are listed, as sequenced in a study of blood T cell repertoires in COVID-19. Assay used: immunoSEQ multiplex PCR; TCRdb lists only in-frame clones, some missing. This sample has approximately 200,000 clones, with approximately 90% found just once. The sequencing sample was made of PBMCs or T cells enriched from blood (not recorded which). All receptors derive from a woman between 18 and 29 years old in a cohort exposed to, infected with or recovered from COVID-19 (not recorded which).

This rearrangement joins TRBV3-1 (or the pseudogene TRBV3-2) to TRBJ1-2; TRBD1 agrees at 9 bases. The CDR3 has 15 residues. Germline CDR1 LGHDT, CDR2 YNNKEL (reference sequence). V was pared by 2 bases and J by 7 bases, with 8 bases of the junction left unmatched. The CDR3 loop reads CASSQSGTGFVGYTF. CDR3 in DNA: TGTGCCAGCAGCCAATCCGGGACAGGGTTCGTTGGCTACACCTTC.

This chain links TRBV27 with TRBJ2-2, with D unclear. This CDR3 spans 11 amino acids. Germline V CDR1 and CDR2: MNHEY, SMNVEV (reference sequence). V shed 4 bases and J shed 6 bases, with 3 bases lying between them. The CDR3 region has the DNA TGTGCCAGCAGTTCTTCCGGGGAGCTGTTTTTT. Its protein is CASSSSGELFF.

The V gene is TRBV9, the J gene TRBJ1-2; no definite D call. Germline loops: CDR1 SGDLS, CDR2 YYNGEE. This CDR3 spans 13 amino acids. Trimming cost V 3 bases and J 7 bases, with 13 bases left between them. CDR3 in amino acids: CASSAEREAGYTF. CDR3 DNA: TGTGCCAGCAGCGCCGAGAGGGAGGCTGGCTACACCTTC.

The chain links TRBV5-8 to TRBJ2-7; TRBD1 might be the D (7 bases). Germline V CDR1 and CDR2: SGHTS, YDEGEE. The V end was cut by 3 bases, the J end by 5 bases, with 21 bases between. This CDR3 has 16 residues. The CDR3, as DNA: TGTGCCAGCAGCTGGAAGGCGGGACAGCTAGTCCACGAGCAGTACTTC. It yields the protein CASSWKAGQLVHEQYF.

The chain has TRBV6-5 and TRBJ1-2; 7 bases are a match to TRBD1. The CDR3 is 15 residues long. CDR1 is MNHEY and CDR2 is SVGAGI in the germline V gene. V was clipped by 6 bases and J by 6 bases; unmatched bases: 13. The CDR3 coding sequence is TGTGCCAGCAGGAATAGGGACAGCTCGAAGGATGGCTACACCTTC. Protein sequence: CASRNRDSSKDGYTF.

As for this clone: Different DNA sequences within this sample yield the same CDR3. The chain links TRBV6-5 to TRBJ1-5, with unresolved D. V lost 0 bases to trimming and J lost 5 bases, with 8 bases between them. The CDR3 sequence is 14 residues long. Germline CDR1 is MNHEY and CDR2 is SVGAGI. CDR3 residues: CASSYSRRDQPQHF. The CDR3 DNA reads as TGTGCCAGCAGTTACTCTAGGCGGGATCAGCCCCAGCATTTT.

CDR3 loop: CASQYLQGAGTEAFF. DNA for the CDR3: TGTGCCAGCCAATACTTACAGGGAGCAGGCACTGAAGCTTTCTTT. This rearrangement joins TRBV6-5 to TRBJ1-1, with D perhaps TRBD1 (6 bases). V was pared by 8 bases and J by 4 bases, with 20 bases between. CDR3 size: 15 residues. From germline, CDR1 is MNHEY and CDR2 SVGAGI.

V and J are TRBV4-1 and TRBJ1-5, with TRBD1 matching over 9 bases. The CDR3 loop spans 16 amino acids. V lost 3 bases, J lost 5 bases, and 8 bases stayed unmatched. CDR1 and CDR2 from the germline V gene are MGHRA and YSYEKL. The DNA of the CDR3 is TGCGCCAGCAGCCAGGCCACAGGGGGCTGGGATCAGCCCCAGCATTTT. It translates to CASSQATGGWDQPQHF.

This chain links TRBV11-2 with TRBJ2-7; 7 nucleotides agree with TRBD2. The CDR3 extends over 15 amino acids. Germline CDR1 SGHAT, CDR2 FQNNGV. V shed 3 bases, J shed 0 bases, and the junction held 5 bases outside the gene matches. The CDR3 DNA sequence: TGTGCCAGCAGCTTCCGCCTAGCGGACTCCTACGAGCAGTACTTC. Amino acid sequence: CASSFRLADSYEQYF. Filled out from reference TRBV11-2 and TRBJ2-7, the complete variable domain reads EAGVAQSPRYKIIEKRQSVAFWCNPISGHATLYWYQQILGQGPKLLIQFQNNGVVDDSQLPKDRFSAERLKGVDSTLKIQPAKLEDSAVYLCASSFRLADSYEQYFGPGTRLTVT.

This chain joins TRBV5-6 and TRBJ2-2; 10 bases agree with TRBD1. Losses at the gene ends were 2 bases for V and 4 bases for J; bases not matched to a gene: 5. CDR3 size: 16 residues. Germline V lookup: CDR1 SGHDT, CDR2 YYEEEE. This chain's CDR3 is CASSLRDRGTTGELFF. DNA of the CDR3: TGTGCCAGCAGCTTACGGGACAGGGGTACCACCGGGGAGCTGTTTTTT.

V gene TRBV6-5 combines with J gene TRBJ2-7; 11 bases are a match to TRBD1. The CDR3 runs to 16 residues. V shed 4 bases, J shed 3 bases, and the junction held 8 bases outside the gene matches. Germline V CDR1 and CDR2: MNHEY, SVGAGI. CDR3 region: CASSSFRDRGDYEQYF. The CDR3 nucleotides are TGTGCCAGCAGTTCTTTCCGGGACAGGGGGGACTACGAGCAGTACTTC.

This clone was seen only a few times. This chain links TRBV27 with TRBJ1-2; 7 bases are a match to TRBD1. V dropped 6 bases and J dropped 0; count of bases not matched to a gene: 10. Germline CDR1 reads MNHEY; CDR2 reads SMNVEV (reference sequence). The CDR3 loop spans 16 amino acids. CDR3 DNA: TGTGCCAGCAGGAATTCCGGGACAGTACCTAACTATGGCTACACCTTC. Translation gives CASRNSGTVPNYGYTF.

This clone was recorded only once. The V and J genes are TRBV9 and TRBJ1-1; 9 nucleotides match TRBD1. V lost 4 bases to trimming and J lost 2 bases; unmatched junction nucleotides: 6. The CDR3 spans 15 residues. The V gene's germline CDR1 is SGDLS and CDR2 YYNGEE. DNA for the CDR3: TGTGCCAGCAGCCCCGGACAGGGGCGTAACACTGAAGCTTTCTTT. Residues: CASSPGQGRNTEAFF.

The rearrangement uses TRBV6-1 and TRBJ1-3, with 10 bases aligning to TRBD1. V shed 3 bases, J shed 2 bases, and the junction held 1 base outside the gene matches. The CDR3 length is 15 residues. Germline V gene sequence: CDR1 MNHNS, CDR2 SASEGT. This CDR3 reads CASSEGTGAGNTIYF. CDR3 nucleotide sequence: TGTGCCAGCAGTGAGGGGACAGGGGCTGGAAACACCATATATTTT.

The genes are TRBV15 and TRBJ1-6, with D unresolved. In germline, CDR1 is LNHNV, CDR2 YYDKDF (reference sequence). Trimming took 4 bases from V and 8 from J, leaving 15 bases between them. The CDR3 covers 15 residues. The CDR3 DNA is TGTGCCACCAGCATCAAAGACCCCGGGGATTCACCCCTCCACTTT. Protein sequence: CATSIKDPGDSPLHF.

This clone was seen only a few times. CDR3: CASGQYSNQPQHF. The CDR3 DNA reads as TGTGCCAGCGGGCAGTATAGCAATCAGCCCCAGCATTTT. The V call is TRBV3-1 (or the pseudogene TRBV3-2), the J call TRBJ1-5, with D unresolved. The CDR3 loop spans 13 amino acids. CDR1 and CDR2 (germline): LGHDT, YNNKEL (reference sequence). Trimming took off 8 bases at V and 0 bases at J, with 8 bases between the two ends.

This chain joins TRBV21-1 and TRBJ1-2; TRBD1, the D gene given by the table, was not confirmed from the DNA. TRBV21-1 constitutes a pseudogene. The CDR3 sequence is 15 residues long. In DNA form, the CDR3 reads TGTGCCAGCACCGACAAAGGGCAGGGAACGCAGGGCTACACCTTC. Amino acids: CASTDKGQGTQGYTF.

V and J are TRBV19 and TRBJ2-3; possible D gene TRBD1, 5 bases. Germline CDR1 reads LNHDA; CDR2 reads SQIVND (reference sequence). This CDR3 comprises 15 residues. Trimming left V 5 bases short and J 0 bases short, with 12 bases between. The CDR3 spells CASSFQGFSTDTQYF. CDR3 DNA sequence: TGTGCCAGTAGTTTCCAGGGTTTTAGCACAGATACGCAGTATTTT.

The chain is built from TRBV19 and TRBJ2-3, with D possibly matching TRBD2 (7 bases). Trimming stripped 3 bases from V and 3 bases from J, with 16 bases between. The CDR3 is 16 residues long. The germline V gene encodes CDR1 LNHDA and CDR2 SQIVND (reference sequence). CDR3 coding DNA: TGTGCCAGTAGTATCGGAGGGGGGGCCCTGACAGATACGCAGTATTTT. Translated: CASSIGGGALTDTQYF.

The V call is TRBV20-1, the J call TRBJ2-1, with D hard to call. Germline loops: CDR1 DFQATT, CDR2 SNEGSKA (reference sequence). The V and J ends lost 0 bases and 13 bases respectively, with 10 bases between them. The CDR3 is 11 residues long. CDR3 sequence reads: CSARDQAPQFF. CDR3 DNA: TGCAGTGCTAGAGATCAGGCACCCCAGTTCTTC.

The genes are TRBV6-5 and TRBJ2-3; a weak D match, TRBD1 (5 bases). The germline CDR1 and CDR2 sequences are MNHEY and SVGAGI. This CDR3 is built from 14 residues. Trimming removed 0 bases at V and 1 base at J, with 5 bases between. This chain's CDR3 is CASSYSTGTDTQYF. In DNA, the CDR3 is TGTGCCAGCAGTTACTCGACAGGCACAGATACGCAGTATTTT.

This rearrangement joins TRBV5-6 to TRBJ1-2; D gene unclear. Germline CDR1 and CDR2: SGHDT and YYEEEE. The V gene lost 0 bases and the J gene lost 6 bases, with 21 bases spanning the gap. CDR3 size: 17 residues. The CDR3 protein is CASSLAHPSTTSDGYTF. The CDR3 DNA reads as TGTGCCAGCAGCTTGGCCCACCCATCGACAACCTCCGATGGCTACACCTTC.

In DNA, the CDR3 is TGTGCCAGCAGGGACTCCACAGATACGCAGTATTTT. Its protein product is CASRDSTDTQYF. The V gene is TRBV11-2, the J gene TRBJ2-3; D perhaps matches TRBD2 (5 bases). V lost 6 bases and J lost 2, with 6 bases in between. CDR3 length: 12 amino acids. CDR1 is SGHAT, CDR2 FQNNGV, per germline.

CDR3 in DNA: TGTGCCCCGCGACCGGGACAGGGGGTTCCTACTGAAGCTTTCTTT. It encodes CAPRPGQGVPTEAFF. The chain links TRBV21-1 to TRBJ1-1; TRBD1, as called in the table, went unchecked against the DNA. TRBV21-1 is classified as a pseudogene. The CDR3 is 15 residues long.

The chain is built from TRBV19 and TRBJ1-1; 8 bases agree with TRBD1. CDR3 length equals 11 residues. CDR1 LNHDA and CDR2 SQIVND come from the germline V gene (reference sequence). V gave up 8 bases and J gave up 6 bases; unmatched junction bases: 2. CDR3: CASSDRAEAFF. CDR3 DNA: TGTGCCAGTTCGGACAGGGCTGAAGCTTTCTTT.